The 15 T cell receptor beta chains presented below share a single source sample, sequenced in a study of blood T cell repertoires in COVID-19. The method was immunoSEQ multiplex PCR; TCRdb's version includes in-frame clones alone and lacks a portion of them. The sample has under 250,000 clones, around 82% seen once. The specimen was peripheral blood. The receptors come from a woman aged 40 to 55 with active or convalescent COVID-19.

This CDR3 reads CASSYEGLNTEAFF. CDR3 bases: TGTGCCAGCAGTTACGAGGGATTGAACACTGAAGCTTTCTTT. The J gene is TRBJ1-1, the V gene TRBV6-5; D is ambiguous. Germline-derived CDR1 and CDR2 are MNHEY and SVGAGI. CDR3 length: 14 residues. Trimming took 2 bases from V and 0 from J, leaving 7 bases between them.

This clone was recorded only once. The genes are TRBV7-6 and TRBJ2-2; 9 bases are shared with TRBD1. Germline assignment: CDR1 SGHVS and CDR2 FNYEAQ. The length of the CDR3 is 15 residues. Unmatched junction bases numbered 8, after V lost 5 bases and J lost 7 bases. The CDR3 nucleotides are TGTGCCAGCAGCCAGAACAGGGGGCGAAGCGGGGAGCTGTTTTTT. This sequence encodes CASSQNRGRSGELFF.

The rearrangement links TRBV28 to TRBJ1-2, with D perhaps TRBD1 (6 bases). The CDR3 covers 14 residues. V lost 2 bases, J lost 4 bases, and 11 bases lay in between. CDR1 and CDR2 (germline): MDHEN, SYDVKM. The CDR3 nucleotides read TGTGCCAGCAGTTTAGGGGGGGGGCTCTATGGCTACACCTTC. Translating it yields CASSLGGGLYGYTF.

The rearrangement joins TRBV24-1 to TRBJ2-1; tentative D call: TRBD1 (6 bases). The V and J ends lost 6 bases and 8 bases respectively, with 10 bases between them. Germline-derived CDR1 and CDR2 are KGHDR and SFDVKD. CDR3 length: 12 residues. CDR3 in amino acids: CATSTGFDEQFF. The CDR3, as DNA: TGTGCCACCAGTACAGGGTTCGATGAGCAGTTCTTC.

The chain carries TRBV25-1 and TRBJ2-5; 11 bases are shared with TRBD1. J was trimmed by 1 base and V by 8 bases; bases with no gene match: 6. This CDR3 contains 15 residues. CDR1 is MGHDK, CDR2 SYGVNS, per germline. The CDR3 coding sequence is TGTGCCAGCGGGGGGACAGGGGGGTTCCAAGAGACCCAGTACTTC. Amino acids: CASGGTGGFQETQYF.

The gene calls are TRBV9 and TRBJ1-1; TRBD1 agrees at 8 bases. Trimming at V came to 4 bases and at J to 3 bases, leaving 5 bases not matched to a gene. Germline loops: CDR1 SGDLS, CDR2 YYNGEE. The CDR3 loop spans 14 amino acids. The CDR3 nucleotides read TGTGCCAGCAGCCCCGACAGGGGAGACACTGAAGCTTTCTTT. Its protein is CASSPDRGDTEAFF. Complete variable domain (other parts from reference TRBV9 and TRBJ1-1): DSGVTQTPKHLITATGQRVTLRCSPRSGDLSVYWYQQSLDQGLQFLIQYYNGEERAKGNILERFSAQQFPDLHSELNLSSLELGDSALYFCASSPDRGDTEAFFGQGTRLTVV.

This chain connects TRBV7-3 to TRBJ1-2; maybe TRBD1 (6 bases). V was clipped by 5 bases and J by 2 bases, with 12 bases between them. The CDR3 is 14 amino acids. The germline V gene has CDR1 SGHTA and CDR2 FQGTGA. CDR3 sequence (DNA): TGTGCCAGCAGCCCTCCAGGGGCAAACTATGGCTACACCTTC. Translation gives CASSPPGANYGYTF.

This clone was observed a few times. The rearrangement joins TRBV19 to TRBJ1-1, with 10 bases matching TRBD1. With V trimmed by 5 bases and J by 7 bases, 10 bases remained unmatched. Germline lookup yields CDR1 LNHDA and CDR2 SQIVND (reference sequence). The CDR3 totals 15 residues. The CDR3 is CASSFRDRGRFEAFF. The CDR3 DNA is TGTGCCAGTAGTTTCCGGGACAGGGGACGTTTTGAAGCTTTCTTT.

This clone was detected only once. The chain combines TRBV28 with TRBJ1-3; 7 bases are a match to TRBD1. CDR1 and CDR2 (germline): MDHEN, SYDVKM. The V segment lost 4 bases and the J segment 4 bases; nucleotides outside the gene matches: 10. The CDR3 spans 16 residues. For the CDR3, the DNA is TGTGCCAGCAGTTGGGGAACAGGGGTAACGGGAAACACCATATATTTT. Amino acids: CASSWGTGVTGNTIYF.

The sample holds one count of this clone. The chain uses TRBV7-8 and TRBJ2-7; 7 nucleotides agree with TRBD2. The germline CDR1 and CDR2 sequences are SGHVS and FQNEAQ. The CDR3 totals 15 residues. J lost 2 bases, V lost 3 bases, and 7 bases had no gene match. The CDR3 loop is CASSFAAGTPYEQYF. In nucleotides, the CDR3 is TGTGCCAGCAGCTTTGCAGCGGGAACCCCCTACGAGCAGTACTTC.

This chain links TRBV4-3 with TRBJ1-2, with TRBD1 as a possible D gene (6 bases). Looked up from germline, CDR1 is LGHNA and CDR2 is YSLEER. Between the trimmed V and J ends, which lost 1 base and 8 bases, there was a span of 17 bases. The CDR3 is 15 amino acids. The CDR3 nucleotides are TGCGCCAGCAGCCAAGGCCGGGACACCGCCTTAGGCTACACCTTC. As protein: CASSQGRDTALGYTF.

This clone was detected only a few times. The J gene is TRBJ2-5, the V gene TRBV7-9; TRBD1 matches at 8 bases. The CDR3 runs 14 residues. In germline, CDR1 is SEHNR, CDR2 FQNEAQ (reference sequence). V gave up 1 base and J gave up 5 bases; unmatched junction bases: 3. The CDR3: CASSLGQGIETQYF. The CDR3 nucleotides are TGTGCCAGCAGCTTAGGACAGGGGATTGAGACCCAGTACTTC.

This clone has more than one count but fewer than ten. The sample contains more than one DNA sequence encoding this CDR3. The V call is TRBV7-9, the J call TRBJ1-6; 9 bases fit TRBD1. The length of the CDR3 is 14 residues. Germline CDR1 is SEHNR and CDR2 is FQNEAQ (reference sequence). The trim removed 3 bases at V and 8 bases at J, leaving 2 bases unmatched. The CDR3 coding sequence is TGTGCCAGCAGCTTCGGGACAGGGTATTCACCCCTCCACTTT. Amino acids: CASSFGTGYSPLHF. Combining the CDR3 with reference TRBV7-9 and TRBJ1-6 gives the whole variable domain DTGVSQNPRHKITKRGQNVTFRCDPISEHNRLYWYRQTLGQGPEFLTYFQNEAQLEKSRLLSDRFSAERPKGSFSTLEIQRTEQGDSAMYLCASSFGTGYSPLHFGNGTRLTVT.

The count of this clone is one. The chain has TRBV5-6 and TRBJ2-1; tentative D call: TRBD2 (5 bases). Looked up from germline, CDR1 is SGHDT and CDR2 is YYEEEE. The CDR3 has 16 residues. V dropped 4 bases and J dropped 0 bases, with 14 bases sitting between them. DNA for the CDR3: TGTGCCAGCAGCGTCCGACTACCTCGCTCCTACAATGAGCAGTTCTTC. This sequence encodes CASSVRLPRSYNEQFF.

The genes are TRBV10-1 and TRBJ1-2, with a weak D call TRBD1 (6 bases). V was trimmed by 2 bases and J by 2 bases, leaving 6 bases between them. This CDR3 comprises 13 residues. CDR1 is WNHNN, CDR2 SYGVQD, per germline (reference sequence). The CDR3 is CASSETGNYGYTF. For the CDR3, the DNA is TGCGCCAGCAGTGAGACAGGGAACTATGGCTACACCTTC.